This TCR beta chain was found in a study of blood T cell repertoires in COVID-19. The wider study: T cells, B-cell-depleted T cells, or PBMCs provided the cDNA or gDNA that served as material.

Participants were placed into cohorts based on the clinical history they reported. The CDR3 spans 16 residues. After removal of 0 bases from V and 2 bases from J, the junction contained 7 bases not matched to a gene. The V gene's germline CDR1 is SGHDT and CDR2 YYEEEE. Methods used by the authors: Reference gene primer amplification yielded estimated nucleated cell counts. This table comes from immunoSEQ multiplex PCR, and its TCRdb copy is limited to in-frame clones, with some not included. V, J and clone size are taken as reported in that table, and D and trimming were inferred from the DNA itself. The profile shows 200,000 or so clones, roughly 84% of them singletons.

This chain links TRBV5-6 with TRBJ1-2; 7 bases line up with TRBD1. This receptor was obtained from a man aged 30 to 39 in a cohort exposed to, infected with or recovered from COVID-19 (not recorded which). The sample was PBMCs or T cells enriched from blood (not recorded which). The CDR3 nucleotides are TGTGCCAGCAGCTTGGTCGTTTGGGACAGAAACTATGGCTACACCTTC. It encodes CASSLVVWDRNYGYTF.